The TCR beta chain under discussion was sequenced for a study of kidney transplant recipient with SARS-CoV-2 infection (TCRdb year 2021). Sequencing was carried out with an Illumina MiSeq. Profiling of the peripheral T cell repertoire targeted human TCRbeta genes. The authors' analysis ran thus. To account for variability over time, differences in clonotype abundance were tested using beta-binomial modelling. Expanded clonotypes were screened against the ImmuneCODE reference database of SARS-CoV-2-associated TCRs and were mapped to viral genome regions. Additional repertoire analyses were carried out for TRBV gene usage, CDR3 length, CDR3 amino acid overlap between time points, clonotype abundance distributions and Jaccard similarity. TCRdb redid the processing of the public reads, applying fastp at Q25 and MiXCR, and retained in-frame beta chains. Rows merge per CDR3 protein into single entries with the most common DNA and genes. The V and J calls were determined by TCRdb, not by the authors. Present in this sample are 200,000 to 300,000 distinct CDR3 sequences, under 30% of which were seen just once. The ten largest clones represent 6% to 8.5% of the sample.

Comments on this clonotype: Its antigen is still unknown. Base qualities are not at hand, and no much larger clone is one base apart.

The label giving this sample's time point can be read as: pre-pandemic baseline sample and day 111 after first positive SARS-CoV-2 test. The germline V gene gives CDR1 as SGHRS and CDR2 as YFSETQ. V is clipped by 7 bases and J by 4 bases, and the sequence between their germline boundaries is 23 bases long. Reading from cysteine to phenylalanine, the CDR3 counts 16 amino acids. CDR3 DNA only is kept here, 48 bases in frame from base 1. This clonotype was obtained from a young adult male patient who had COVID-19 and was a kidney transplant recipient. Following transplantation, part of the T cell population may be supplied by the graft donor rather than the patient. This sequence uses TRBV5-1 and TRBJ1-2, with the D gene uncertain. Sequences were derived from a blood sample, sampled at baseline and on day 111 from a kidney transplant recipient. The nucleotide sequence reads TGCGCCAGCGAGTTAACATCGGTTCGAAAGACCTATGGCTACACCTTC. Translated, it reads CASELTSVRKTYGYTF. This CDR3, with the reference TRBV5-1 and TRBJ1-2 proteins standing in past its ends, gives the full variable domain KAGVTQTPRYLIKTRGQQVTLSCSPISGHRSVSWYQQTPGQGLQFLFEYFSETQRNKGNFPGRFSGRQFSNSRSEMNVSTLELGDSALYLCASELTSVRKTYGYTFGSGTRLTVV.